Listed below are T cell receptor beta chains from one sample, sequenced in a study of T cells in localized non-small cell lung cancer. Profiled with immunoSEQ multiplex PCR; TCRdb holds only in-frame clones, not every one. The profile shows under 95,000 clones, more than 70% of them singletons. The material was peripheral blood, obtained before any cancer treatment. All receptors derive from a female donor at least 60 years old with stage I lung adenocarcinoma. CDR3s include the opening cysteine and the closing phenylalanine or tryptophan. A D gene is named only where the DNA matches it firmly. Only some rows state a clone size, as once, few, many or a class for expanded clones.

D	size	J	V	DNA	CDR3
TRBD2	once	TRBJ2-1	TRBV7-2	TGTGCCAGCAGCTTAATCAAAGCGGGAAGGTATGAGCAGTTCTTC	CASSLIKAGRYEQFF
-	-	TRBJ2-3	TRBV30	TGTGCCTGGAGTGTAAAAACACGTTCCACAGATACGCAGTATTTT	CAWSVKTRSTDTQYF
TRBD1	-	TRBJ2-2	TRBV19	TGTGCCAGTAGCAAAACAGGGGTCACCGGGGAGCTGTTTTTT	CASSKTGVTGELFF
-	once	TRBJ2-1	TRBV7-6	TGTGCCAGCACCCTTGGGGGGACACAAAACAATGAGCAGTTCTTC	CASTLGGTQNNEQFF
TRBD1	-	TRBJ1-4	TRBV30	TGTGCCTGGAGCTCCCCTGGGACAGGGGACGAAAAACTGTTTTTT	CAWSSPGTGDEKLFF
-	once	TRBJ2-1	TRBV4-1	TGCGCCAGCAGCCAAGGTTCACATGAGCAGTTCTTC	CASSQGSHEQFF
TRBD1	-	TRBJ1-2	TRBV4-2	TGTGCCAGCAGCCAAGAAAGGACAGGGGGAAACTATGGCTACACCTTC	CASSQERTGGNYGYTF
TRBD2	-	TRBJ2-1	TRBV5-1	TGCGCCAGCAGCACCACCGGGACTAGAACATTCAATGAGCAGTTCTTC	CASSTTGTRTFNEQFF
-	-	TRBJ2-7	TRBV5-4	TGTGCCAGCAGCTTGGAACAGAACCCCACCTACGAGCAGTACTTC	CASSLEQNPTYEQYF
-	-	TRBJ2-7	TRBV11-2	TGTGCCAGCAGCCTGGACAGTTACGAGCAGTACTTC	CASSLDSYEQYF